The next 25 T cell receptor beta chains were all read from a single sample in a study of control samples from healthy donors and cancer patients. The repertoire was sequenced with immunoSEQ multiplex PCR; TCRdb's copy has only in-frame clones and lacks some. The sample shows about 21,000 clones, around four fifths of them seen only once. The sequencing input was PBMCs. The receptor source for this set is a man aged 55 to 69 with colorectal cancer.

The rearrangement links TRBV15 to TRBJ1-5, with D tentatively TRBD1 (5 bases). V was pared by 0 bases and J by 15 bases, with 12 bases between. The germline V gene encodes CDR1 LNHNV and CDR2 YYDKDF (reference sequence). This CDR3 is 12 amino acids long. CDR3 DNA: TGTGCCACCAGCAGAGAGGGGGGGTTTCGGCATTTT. It encodes CATSREGGFRHF. Supplemented by reference TRBV15 and TRBJ1-5, the full variable domain reads DAMVIQNPRYQVTQFGKPVTLSCSQTLNHNVMYWYQQKSSQAPKLLFHYYDKDFNNEADTPDNFQSRRPNTSFCFLDIRSPGLGDTAMYLCATSREGGFRHFGDGTRLSIL.

The chain has TRBV15 and TRBJ1-6; weak D call: TRBD1 (5 bases). Trimming took 4 bases from V and 5 from J, leaving 15 bases between them. CDR3 length equals 16 residues. The germline V gene encodes CDR1 LNHNV and CDR2 YYDKDF (reference sequence). The DNA for the CDR3 is TGTGCCACCAGCATCCGTCGGGGACTGGATAATTCACCCCTCCACTTT. Translating it yields CATSIRRGLDNSPLHF.

The V and J genes are TRBV5-4 and TRBJ1-2; no definite D call. CDR3 length: 15 amino acids. The germline V and J ends were trimmed by 0 bases and 0 bases, with 9 bases remaining between them. Germline V CDR1 and CDR2: SGHNT, YYREEE (reference sequence). This chain's CDR3 is CASSLESGANYGYTF. DNA of the CDR3: TGTGCCAGCAGCTTGGAGAGCGGAGCTAACTATGGCTACACCTTC. Combining the CDR3 with reference TRBV5-4 and TRBJ1-2 gives the whole variable domain ETGVTQSPTHLIKTRGQQVTLRCSSQSGHNTVSWYQQALGQGPQFIFQYYREEENGRGNFPPRFSGLQFPNYSSELNVNALELDDSALYLCASSLESGANYGYTFGSGTRLTVV.

The CDR3 is CASSLPGLSYEQYF. DNA for the CDR3: TGTGCCAGCTCACTCCCGGGACTCTCCTACGAGCAGTACTTC. The chain uses TRBV18 and TRBJ2-7; D perhaps matches TRBD2 (6 bases). Per the germline V gene, CDR1 is KGHSH and CDR2 is LQKENI. V lost 4 bases to trimming and J lost 0 bases, with 10 bases between them. This CDR3 region has 14 residues.

The chain combines TRBV10-3 with TRBJ2-1, with D hard to call. Trimming removed 7 bases at V and 5 bases at J, with 9 bases between. The V gene's germline CDR1 is ENHRY and CDR2 SYGVKD. The CDR3 has 12 amino acids. CDR3 region: CAIKSENNEQFF. The CDR3 DNA sequence: TGTGCCATCAAGTCTGAAAACAATGAGCAGTTCTTC.

The gene calls are TRBV24-1 and TRBJ1-1, with 7 positions matching TRBD1. The germline V gene has CDR1 KGHDR and CDR2 SFDVKD. V shed 4 bases, J shed 5 bases, and the junction held 6 bases outside the gene matches. The CDR3 extends over 14 amino acids. CDR3 coding DNA: TGTGCCACCAGTGACCACAGGGGAGGGACTGAAGCTTTCTTT. Its translation is CATSDHRGGTEAFF.

The chain joins TRBV28 to TRBJ2-1; tentative D call: TRBD2 (5 bases). Germline values: CDR1 MDHEN, CDR2 SYDVKM. CDR3 length: 11 residues. The ends were cut back, 8 bases at V and 9 bases at J, with 11 bases in the middle. The CDR3 region has the DNA TGTGCCAGCCTCGGGGAGTCTGAGCAGTTCTTC. This encodes CASLGESEQFF.

The chain links TRBV11-2 to TRBJ2-7; maybe TRBD1 (6 bases). V lost 4 bases, J lost 3 bases, and 13 bases lay in between. In germline, CDR1 is SGHAT, CDR2 FQNNGV. CDR3 length equals 14 residues. The CDR3 nucleotides read TGTGCCAGCAGCTCGAGACAGGAGAGCTACGAGCAGTACTTC. Translated: CASSSRQESYEQYF. The whole variable domain, filled in from reference TRBV11-2 and TRBJ2-7, reads EAGVAQSPRYKIIEKRQSVAFWCNPISGHATLYWYQQILGQGPKLLIQFQNNGVVDDSQLPKDRFSAERLKGVDSTLKIQPAKLEDSAVYLCASSSRQESYEQYFGPGTRLTVT.

The V and J genes are TRBV5-1 and TRBJ1-2; possibly TRBD1 for D (5 bases). Trimming stripped 2 bases from V and 8 bases from J, with 16 bases between. This CDR3 spans 14 amino acids. The germline V gene encodes CDR1 SGHRS and CDR2 YFSETQ. The CDR3 spells CASSLRGGTGGYTF. The CDR3 nucleotides are TGCGCCAGCAGCTTAAGGGGAGGAACGGGAGGCTACACCTTC. Drawing the rest from reference TRBV5-1 and TRBJ1-2, the complete variable domain is KAGVTQTPRYLIKTRGQQVTLSCSPISGHRSVSWYQQTPGQGLQFLFEYFSETQRNKGNFPGRFSGRQFSNSRSEMNVSTLELGDSALYLCASSLRGGTGGYTFGSGTRLTVV.

This chain connects TRBV6-2 or TRBV6-3 to TRBJ1-1; D gene uncertain. This CDR3 region has 16 residues. V lost 0 bases, J lost 0 bases, and 11 bases lay in between. Germline CDR1 and CDR2: MNHEY and SVGEGT. The CDR3 DNA reads TGTGCCAGCAGTTACTCGATAGCTGGGATGAACACTGAAGCTTTCTTT. It yields the protein CASSYSIAGMNTEAFF.

V gene TRBV20-1 combines with J gene TRBJ1-1; 7 bases map to TRBD1. In germline, CDR1 is DFQATT, CDR2 SNEGSKA (reference sequence). This CDR3 has 16 amino acids. V lost 3 bases and J lost 1; bases outside the gene matches: 11. CDR3 in amino acids: CSASGQGGRRNTEAFF. CDR3 DNA: TGCAGTGCTAGTGGGCAGGGGGGCAGACGGAACACTGAAGCTTTCTTT.

The rearrangement uses TRBV24-1 and TRBJ2-5; the D gene is possibly TRBD2 (5 bases). The germline CDR1 and CDR2 sequences are KGHDR and SFDVKD. CDR3 length: 12 amino acids. V was clipped by 3 bases and J by 4 bases, with 5 bases between them. The CDR3 coding sequence is TGTGCCACCAGTGATGGAGGAGAGACCCAGTACTTC. Translation: CATSDGGETQYF.

This clone was seen a handful of times. The DNA of the CDR3 is TGCAGCGTTGGCTCTAATTATAGGGATTTCTATGGCTACACCTTC. This codes for CSVGSNYRDFYGYTF. The V and J genes are TRBV29-1 and TRBJ1-2; no reliable D call. V dropped 4 bases and J dropped 4 bases, with 19 bases sitting between them. This CDR3 is 15 amino acids long. The germline CDR1 and CDR2 sequences are SQVTM and ANQGSEA.

This clone is a singleton in its sample. The chain carries TRBV11-3 and TRBJ1-1, with 7 bases that match TRBD1. The CDR3 has 16 amino acids. Germline-derived CDR1 and CDR2 are SGHNT and YENEEA. The J segment lost 3 bases and the V segment lost 5 bases, leaving 12 bases of the junction unmatched. The CDR3 protein is CASSRTGDIGDTEAFF. The CDR3 DNA reads as TGTGCCAGCAGCAGAACAGGGGATATCGGGGACACTGAAGCTTTCTTT. The whole variable domain, remainder taken from reference TRBV11-3 and TRBJ1-1, is EAGVVQSPRYKIIEKKQPVAFWCNPISGHNTLYWYLQNLGQGPELLIRYENEEAVDDSQLPKDRFSAERLKGVDSTLKIQPAELGDSAVYLCASSRTGDIGDTEAFFGQGTRLTVV.

This chain links TRBV2 with TRBJ1-1; D unresolved. CDR1 SNHLY and CDR2 FYNNEI come from the germline V gene. The V gene lost 9 bases and the J gene lost 0 bases, with 20 bases spanning the gap. CDR3 length equals 16 residues. DNA of the CDR3: TGTGCCAGAAGAATGCGACAAGACATGATGAACACTGAAGCTTTCTTT. Its protein is CARRMRQDMMNTEAFF.

The chain links TRBV5-8 to TRBJ1-1, with 8 positions matching TRBD1. The ends lost 0 bases at V and 5 bases at J; junction bases unmatched: 12. The length of the CDR3 is 17 residues. Germline lookup yields CDR1 SGHTS and CDR2 YDEGEE. The chain's CDR3 is CASSLGRTGIFKTEAFF. In DNA form, the CDR3 reads TGTGCCAGCAGCTTGGGAAGGACAGGGATCTTTAAGACTGAAGCTTTCTTT.

The chain employs TRBV19 and TRBJ1-2; D is possibly TRBD1 (6 bases). CDR3 length: 15 residues. Trimming took off 4 bases at V and 3 bases at J, with 15 bases between the two ends. Looked up from germline, CDR1 is LNHDA and CDR2 is SQIVND (reference sequence). CDR3 amino acids: CASSTGQLSYYGYTF. As DNA, the CDR3 is TGTGCCAGTAGTACTGGACAGCTATCTTACTATGGCTACACCTTC.

This sequence joins TRBV6-5 and TRBJ1-6, with no clear D. This CDR3 has 14 amino acids. The V and J ends lost 8 bases and 10 bases respectively, with 18 bases between them. CDR1 MNHEY and CDR2 SVGAGI come from the germline V gene. The CDR3 DNA is TGTGCCAGCTCTTCCTCGGGTGTTTACTCACCCCTCCACTTT. Translating it yields CASSSSGVYSPLHF.

The chain uses TRBV7-9 and TRBJ1-4, with 8 bases that match TRBD1. Looked up from germline, CDR1 is SEHNR and CDR2 is FQNEAQ (reference sequence). After removal of 6 bases from V and 5 bases from J, the junction contained 8 bases not matched to a gene. The CDR3 covers 15 residues. CDR3 nucleotide sequence: TGTGCCAGCAGTGGACAGGGATTAGCGAATGAAAAACTGTTTTTT. This translates into CASSGQGLANEKLFF.

The rearrangement links TRBV10-3 to TRBJ1-2; D possibly corresponds to TRBD1 (5 bases). The V end lost 7 bases, the J end lost 8 bases, and 20 bases lay between the germline ends. Germline lookup yields CDR1 ENHRY and CDR2 SYGVKD. This CDR3 spans 14 amino acids. The CDR3 spells CAINSGTDSWGYTF. DNA for the CDR3: TGTGCCATCAACTCCGGGACCGATTCGTGGGGCTACACCTTC.

The chain joins TRBV10-1 to TRBJ1-2, with D possibly being TRBD1 (6 bases). V lost 7 bases and J lost 2, with 14 bases in between. CDR3 size: 14 residues. Germline-derived CDR1 and CDR2 are WNHNN and SYGVQD (reference sequence). The CDR3 here is CASIEGEGNYGYTF. For the CDR3, the DNA is TGCGCCAGCATCGAGGGGGAAGGAAACTATGGCTACACCTTC.

The chain recombines TRBV6-5 with TRBJ1-5; TRBD1 is a possible D gene (6 bases). The CDR3 totals 13 residues. CDR1 and CDR2 (germline): MNHEY, SVGAGI. The V end was cut by 10 bases, the J end by 7 bases, with 17 bases between. CDR3 sequence reads: CATSRTDRQPQHF. As DNA, the CDR3 is TGTGCCACCTCAAGGACAGATAGGCAGCCCCAGCATTTT.

This chain joins TRBV3-1 (or the pseudogene TRBV3-2) and TRBJ1-2, with unresolved D. The V gene's germline CDR1 is LGHDT and CDR2 YNNKEL (reference sequence). The CDR3 loop spans 13 amino acids. V was shortened by 6 bases and J by 8 bases, with 16 bases between the two germline ends. The CDR3 loop is CASSTSHLGGYTF. CDR3 nucleotide sequence: TGTGCCAGCAGTACGTCCCACTTGGGGGGCTACACCTTC.

This clone came up once. The chain couples TRBV15 to TRBJ1-2; TRBD1 might be the D (6 bases). CDR1 is LNHNV and CDR2 is YYDKDF in the germline V gene (reference sequence). The CDR3 runs 15 residues. Trimming cost V 6 bases and J 0 bases, with 14 bases left between them. CDR3 protein: CATSPGGLANYGYTF. In DNA form, the CDR3 reads TGTGCCACCAGTCCGGGGGGCTTAGCTAACTATGGCTACACCTTC.

V gene TRBV3-1 (or the pseudogene TRBV3-2) combines with J gene TRBJ1-1; D call uncertain. V dropped 4 bases and J dropped 1 base, with 10 bases sitting between them. The CDR3 is made up of 14 amino acids. Germline assignment: CDR1 LGHDT and CDR2 YNNKEL (reference sequence). CDR3 protein: CASSRTAGNTEAFF. CDR3 in DNA: TGTGCCAGCAGCCGCACCGCAGGGAACACTGAAGCTTTCTTT.